Presented here are 24 T cell receptor beta chains from one specimen sequenced in a study of blood T cell repertoires in COVID-19. Generated by immunoSEQ multiplex PCR, the TCRdb table keeps only in-frame clones and is missing some. The table has over 60,000 clones, roughly 84% seen once. Sequencing input: peripheral blood. These receptors all stem from a human donor in a cohort sampled during active COVID-19.

This chain links TRBV3-1 (or the pseudogene TRBV3-2) with TRBJ2-2; no definite D call. The CDR3 runs to 12 residues. V lost 1 base and J lost 6, with 3 bases in between. The germline gives CDR1 LGHDT, CDR2 YNNKEL (reference sequence). The CDR3 DNA reads TGTGCCAGCAGCCAAGCAGCCGGGGAGCTGTTTTTT. It is translated as CASSQAAGELFF.

The chain has TRBV2 and TRBJ2-7; no clear D gene. The germline V gene encodes CDR1 SNHLY and CDR2 FYNNEI. V lost 5 bases to trimming and J lost 7 bases, with 9 bases between them. The CDR3 extends over 11 amino acids. The CDR3 DNA reads TGTGCCAGCAGTTTGCTCGGGGAGCAGTACTTC. Amino acid sequence: CASSLLGEQYF.

The rearrangement links TRBV2 to TRBJ2-7; maybe TRBD2 (5 bases). Between the trimmed V and J ends, which lost 8 bases and 6 bases, there was a span of 11 bases. Per germline, CDR1 SNHLY and CDR2 FYNNEI. This CDR3 is 11 amino acids long. In DNA form, the CDR3 reads TGTGCCAGCCTTTTGGCGGGCGAGCAGTACTTC. It translates to CASLLAGEQYF.

This clone was seen a handful of times. The chain uses TRBV19 and TRBJ2-7; 8 nucleotides align to TRBD1. CDR1 and CDR2 (germline): LNHDA, SQIVND (reference sequence). V gave up 5 bases and J gave up 5 bases; unmatched junction bases: 2. This CDR3 spans 12 amino acids. The CDR3 DNA reads as TGTGCCAGTAGTGGACAGGGCAACGAGCAGTACTTC. This encodes CASSGQGNEQYF.

The rearrangement links TRBV5-1 to TRBJ1-4, with D hard to call. In germline, CDR1 is SGHRS, CDR2 YFSETQ. V lost 4 bases and J 7 bases, leaving 11 bases between the germline ends. The CDR3 runs 13 residues. The CDR3 spells CASSRTPAEKLFF. The CDR3 nucleotides are TGCGCCAGCAGCCGGACTCCGGCTGAAAAACTGTTTTTT.

The chain has TRBV5-1 and TRBJ1-2; maybe TRBD1 (6 bases). CDR3 length: 14 amino acids. Germline CDR1 and CDR2: SGHRS and YFSETQ. Trimming took 5 bases from V and 2 from J, leaving 13 bases between them. CDR3 sequence: CASRAGQGNYGYTF. In nucleotides, the CDR3 is TGCGCCAGCAGAGCGGGGCAGGGGAACTATGGCTACACCTTC.

The genes are TRBV5-5 and TRBJ2-5; a weak D match, TRBD1 (6 bases). The CDR3 sequence is 14 residues long. Germline loops: CDR1 SGHKS, CDR2 YYEKEE (reference sequence). With 4 bases removed from V and 1 base from J, the gap between germline ends came to 11 bases. The CDR3 sequence is CASSTGQLQETQYF. As DNA, the CDR3 is TGTGCCAGCAGCACCGGACAGCTCCAAGAGACCCAGTACTTC.

The chain couples TRBV5-1 to TRBJ1-2, with a weak D call TRBD1 (5 bases). This CDR3 is built from 14 residues. The germline V gene has CDR1 SGHRS and CDR2 YFSETQ. V shed 0 bases and J shed 4 bases, with 10 bases lying between them. CDR3 protein: CASSLVQGGYGYTF. The DNA of the CDR3 is TGCGCCAGCAGCTTGGTGCAGGGTGGCTATGGCTACACCTTC.

The rearrangement joins TRBV5-6 to TRBJ1-3, with D unresolved. The CDR3 totals 15 residues. Trimming took 1 base from V and 4 from J, leaving 12 bases between them. Germline CDR1 SGHDT, CDR2 YYEEEE. This CDR3 is CASSLLGGGGNTIYF. The CDR3, as DNA: TGTGCCAGCAGCTTGTTGGGAGGAGGCGGAAACACCATATATTTT.

V and J are TRBV5-1 and TRBJ2-3, with D uncertain. The germline CDR1 and CDR2 sequences are SGHRS and YFSETQ. The germline V and J ends were trimmed by 7 bases and 2 bases, with 14 bases remaining between them. The length of the CDR3 is 14 residues. As DNA, the CDR3 is TGCGCCAGCCACGTGGGCTCGGCCACAGATACGCAGTATTTT. As protein: CASHVGSATDTQYF.

This clone was found once. The chain carries TRBV2 and TRBJ2-7; no firm D call. The CDR3 has 11 amino acids. In germline, CDR1 is SNHLY, CDR2 FYNNEI. The germline V and J ends were trimmed by 2 bases and 7 bases, with 6 bases remaining between them. CDR3 residues: CASSEYMEQYF. In DNA, the CDR3 is TGTGCCAGCAGTGAATACATGGAGCAGTACTTC.

The chain uses TRBV5-1 and TRBJ1-2, with D unresolved. V gave up 0 bases and J gave up 1 base, with 19 bases separating them. CDR3 length: 18 amino acids. Germline values: CDR1 SGHRS, CDR2 YFSETQ. CDR3 protein: CASSLAVDSWGGNYGYTF. The CDR3 nucleotides are TGCGCCAGCAGCTTGGCGGTCGACTCCTGGGGAGGTAACTATGGCTACACCTTC.

This chain uses TRBV18 with TRBJ1-2; maybe TRBD1 (5 bases). The V gene's germline CDR1 is KGHSH and CDR2 LQKENI. V was clipped by 1 base and J by 10 bases, with 16 bases between them. The CDR3 consists of 14 residues. The CDR3 DNA is TGTGCCAGCTCACCACTCGGGGGGAAGGATGCCTACACCTTC. Protein sequence: CASSPLGGKDAYTF.

This sequence joins TRBV5-1 and TRBJ1-4; possibly TRBD1 for D (5 bases). Per the germline V gene, CDR1 is SGHRS and CDR2 is YFSETQ. The ends were cut back, 4 bases at V and 7 bases at J, with 17 bases in the middle. CDR3 length: 15 residues. The DNA for the CDR3 is TGCGCCAGCAGCCCGCCGGGGGGAATAGGTGAAAAACTGTTTTTT. As protein: CASSPPGGIGEKLFF.

The count of this clone is one. The CDR3 DNA reads as TGTGCCAGCAGTTTCGACAGGGGGGCAAAAGAGACCCAGTACTTC. Its protein is CASSFDRGAKETQYF. The genes are TRBV28 and TRBJ2-5, with 9 bases aligning to TRBD1. V lost 3 bases and J lost 3; bases outside the gene matches: 5. The germline V gene has CDR1 MDHEN and CDR2 SYDVKM. The CDR3 runs 15 residues. The complete variable domain, with remaining parts taken from reference TRBV28 and TRBJ2-5, reads DVKVTQSSRYLVKRTGEKVFLECVQDMDHENMFWYRQDPGLGLRLIYFSYDVKMKEKGDIPEGYSVSREKKERFSLILESASTNQTSMYLCASSFDRGAKETQYFGPGTRLLVL.

This chain uses TRBV27 with TRBJ2-7; 10 positions match TRBD1. Per germline, CDR1 MNHEY and CDR2 SMNVEV (reference sequence). Germline trimming cut 2 bases from V and 2 bases from J; bases unmatched to any gene: 6. This CDR3 spans 16 amino acids. As DNA, the CDR3 is TGTGCCAGCAGTTTACGAGGGGACAGGGGAACCTACGAGCAGTACTTC. Translation: CASSLRGDRGTYEQYF.

V gene TRBV30 combines with J gene TRBJ2-7, with D uncertain. Germline V gene lookup returns CDR1 GTSNPN and CDR2 SVGIG (reference sequence). The ends were cut back, 2 bases at V and 7 bases at J, with 6 bases in the middle. This CDR3 has 10 amino acids. CDR3 bases: TGTGCCTGGAGTCAACAGGAGCAGTACTTC. As protein: CAWSQQEQYF.

V gene TRBV15 combines with J gene TRBJ1-2; D may be TRBD1 (6 bases). Trimming stripped 0 bases from V and 7 bases from J, with 15 bases between. The V gene's germline CDR1 is LNHNV and CDR2 YYDKDF (reference sequence). This CDR3 spans 15 amino acids. Written as DNA, the CDR3 is TGTGCCACCAGCAGAGACAGCAGGGGCTTTACTGGCTACACCTTC. It yields the protein CATSRDSRGFTGYTF.

This clone is a singleton in its sample. This chain links TRBV5-1 with TRBJ2-7; 7 bases line up with TRBD1. This CDR3 is built from 14 residues. Per the germline V gene, CDR1 is SGHRS and CDR2 is YFSETQ. V shed 2 bases and J 1 base; nucleotides not matched to a gene: 3. The CDR3 loop is CASSLETGSYEQYF. The CDR3 DNA reads TGCGCCAGCAGCTTAGAGACAGGGTCCTACGAGCAGTACTTC.

The J gene is TRBJ2-2, the V gene TRBV21-1; the table assigns TRBD1, which was not confirmed against the DNA. TRBV21-1 is a recognized pseudogene. The CDR3 runs 14 residues. CDR3 sequence: CASSAGAYTGELFF. DNA of the CDR3: TGTGCCAGCAGCGCAGGGGCCTACACCGGGGAGCTGTTTTTT.

In nucleotides, the CDR3 is TGTGCCACCAGCGCCCGAGGACAGGGTGGAAACACTGAAGCTTTCTTT. Translated: CATSARGQGGNTEAFF. J is TRBJ1-1 and V is TRBV15; 8 bases line up with TRBD1. V trimming: 5 bases; J trimming: 2 bases; junction bases outside the gene matches: 10. The CDR3 is made up of 16 amino acids. Germline V gene sequence: CDR1 LNHNV, CDR2 YYDKDF (reference sequence). Together with reference TRBV15 and TRBJ1-1, the CDR3 gives the full variable domain: DAMVIQNPRYQVTQFGKPVTLSCSQTLNHNVMYWYQQKSSQAPKLLFHYYDKDFNNEADTPDNFQSRRPNTSFCFLDIRSPGLGDTAMYLCATSARGQGGNTEAFFGQGTRLTVV.

In this sample, this clone is medium-sized. The CDR3 loop is CASSLEGVTWRPGGYEQYF. DNA of the CDR3: TGTGCCAGCAGCTTAGAGGGCGTCACTTGGAGGCCGGGGGGATACGAGCAGTACTTC. This chain uses TRBV13 with TRBJ2-7, with TRBD2 identical over 7 bases. This CDR3 is 19 amino acids long. Germline CDR1 PRHDT, CDR2 FYEKMQ (reference sequence). The V gene end was trimmed by 1 base and the J gene end by 4 bases; junction bases not matched to a gene: 19. Variable domain in full (rest from reference TRBV13 and TRBJ2-7): AAGVIQSPRHLIKEKRETATLKCYPIPRHDTVYWYQQGPGQDPQFLISFYEKMQSDKGSIPDRFSAQQFSDYHSELNMSSLELGDSALYFCASSLEGVTWRPGGYEQYFGPGTRLTVT.

V gene TRBV5-5 combines with J gene TRBJ2-3, with TRBD2 matching over 11 bases. The CDR3 has 16 residues. V trimming: 5 bases; J trimming: 4 bases; junction bases outside the gene matches: 9. Germline CDR1 reads SGHKS; CDR2 reads YYEKEE (reference sequence). CDR3 sequence (DNA): TGTGCCAGCAGTTTCCCCCTAGCGGGAGGCGCAGATACGCAGTATTTT. Protein product: CASSFPLAGGADTQYF. The full variable domain, in which reference TRBV5-5 and TRBJ2-3 provide the parts outside the CDR3, is DAGVTQSPTHLIKTRGQQVTLRCSPISGHKSVSWYQQVLGQGPQFIFQYYEKEERGRGNFPDRFSARQFPNYSSELNVNALLLGDSALYLCASSFPLAGGADTQYFGPGTRLTVL.

This clone turned up a few times. The chain uses TRBV18 and TRBJ2-7; 7 bases map to TRBD1. Unmatched junction bases numbered 3, after V lost 2 bases and J lost 5 bases. The CDR3 length is 13 residues. Germline CDR1 KGHSH, CDR2 LQKENI. CDR3 nucleotide sequence: TGTGCCAGCTCACCAACAGGGGACGACGAGCAGTACTTC. Amino acid sequence: CASSPTGDDEQYF.